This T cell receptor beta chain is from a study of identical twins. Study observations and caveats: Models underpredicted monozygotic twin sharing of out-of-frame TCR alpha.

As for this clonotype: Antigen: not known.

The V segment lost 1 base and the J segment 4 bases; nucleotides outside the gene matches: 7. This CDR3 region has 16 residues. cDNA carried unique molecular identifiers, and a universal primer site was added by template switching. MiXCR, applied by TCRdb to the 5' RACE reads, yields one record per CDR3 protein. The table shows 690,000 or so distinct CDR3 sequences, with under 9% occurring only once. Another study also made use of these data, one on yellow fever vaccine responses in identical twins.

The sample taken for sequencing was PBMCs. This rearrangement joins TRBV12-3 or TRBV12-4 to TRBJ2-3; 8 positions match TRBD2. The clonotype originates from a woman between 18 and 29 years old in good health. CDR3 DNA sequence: TGTGCCAGCAGTTTAGGGGTAGCGGGATTGTCAGATACGCAGTATTTT. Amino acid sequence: CASSLGVAGLSDTQYF.